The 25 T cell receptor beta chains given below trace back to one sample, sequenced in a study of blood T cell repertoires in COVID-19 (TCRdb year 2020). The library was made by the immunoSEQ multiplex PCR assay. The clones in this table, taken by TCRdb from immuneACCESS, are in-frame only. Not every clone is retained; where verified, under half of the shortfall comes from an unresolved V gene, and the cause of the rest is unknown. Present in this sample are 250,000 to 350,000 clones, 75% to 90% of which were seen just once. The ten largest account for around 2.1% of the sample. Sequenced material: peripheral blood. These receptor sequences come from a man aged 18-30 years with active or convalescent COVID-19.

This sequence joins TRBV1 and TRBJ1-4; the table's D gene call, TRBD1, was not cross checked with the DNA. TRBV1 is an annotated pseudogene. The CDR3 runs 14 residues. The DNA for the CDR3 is TGCACCAGCAGCCAATCTCGGCCAGGTGAAAAACTGTTTTTT. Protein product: CTSSQSRPGEKLFF.

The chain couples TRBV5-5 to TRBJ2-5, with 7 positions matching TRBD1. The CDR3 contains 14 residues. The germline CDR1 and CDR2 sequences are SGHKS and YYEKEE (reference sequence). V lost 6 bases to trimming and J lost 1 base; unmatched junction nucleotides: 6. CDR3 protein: CASNQDRRQETQYF. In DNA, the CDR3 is TGTGCCAGCAACCAGGACAGGCGCCAAGAGACCCAGTACTTC.

CDR3 in DNA: TGTGCCAGCATCAGAACAGGGGGCCCCTACGAGCAGTACTTC. Protein product: CASIRTGGPYEQYF. The chain joins TRBV6-5 to TRBJ2-7, with 9 bases lining up with TRBD1. Germline V CDR1 and CDR2: MNHEY, SVGAGI. Losses at the gene ends were 7 bases for V and 2 bases for J; bases not matched to a gene: 6. The CDR3 runs 14 residues.

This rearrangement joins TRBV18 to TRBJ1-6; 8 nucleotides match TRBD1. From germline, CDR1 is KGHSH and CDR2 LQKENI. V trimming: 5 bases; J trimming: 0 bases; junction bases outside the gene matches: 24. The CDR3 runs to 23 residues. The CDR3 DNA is TGTGCCAGCTCAACGATACCTTTATTGGGGTCGGAAGGACAGGGCTCCTATAATTCACCCCTCCACTTT. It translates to CASSTIPLLGSEGQGSYNSPLHF.

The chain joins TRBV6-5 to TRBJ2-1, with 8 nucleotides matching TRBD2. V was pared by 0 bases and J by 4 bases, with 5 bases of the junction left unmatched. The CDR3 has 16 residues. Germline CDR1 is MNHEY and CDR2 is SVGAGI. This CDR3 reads CASSYSGVAGYNEQFF. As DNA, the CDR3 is TGTGCCAGCAGTTACTCGGGGGTAGCGGGGTACAATGAGCAGTTCTTC.

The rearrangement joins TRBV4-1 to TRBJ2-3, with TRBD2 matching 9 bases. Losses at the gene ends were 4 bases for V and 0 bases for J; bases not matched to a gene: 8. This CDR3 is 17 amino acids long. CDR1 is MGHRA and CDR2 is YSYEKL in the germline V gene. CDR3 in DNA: TGCGCCAGCAGCCTACCAACTAGCGGGCGGAGCACAGATACGCAGTATTTT. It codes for CASSLPTSGRSTDTQYF.

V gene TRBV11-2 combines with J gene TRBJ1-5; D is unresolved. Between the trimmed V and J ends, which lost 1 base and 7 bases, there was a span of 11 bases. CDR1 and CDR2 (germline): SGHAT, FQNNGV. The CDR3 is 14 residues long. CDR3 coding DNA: TGTGCCAGCAGCTTAGCCCCCCTGGGCCAGCCCCAGCATTTT. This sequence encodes CASSLAPLGQPQHF. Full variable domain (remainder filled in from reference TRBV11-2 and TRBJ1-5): EAGVAQSPRYKIIEKRQSVAFWCNPISGHATLYWYQQILGQGPKLLIQFQNNGVVDDSQLPKDRFSAERLKGVDSTLKIQPAKLEDSAVYLCASSLAPLGQPQHFGDGTRLSIL.

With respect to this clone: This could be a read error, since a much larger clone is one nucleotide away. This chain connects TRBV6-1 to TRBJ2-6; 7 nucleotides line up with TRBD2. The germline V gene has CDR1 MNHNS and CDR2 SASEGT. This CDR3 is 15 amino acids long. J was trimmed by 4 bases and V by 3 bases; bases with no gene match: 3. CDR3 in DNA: TGTGCCAGCAGTGACGGGGGGTCCGGGGCCAACGTCCTGACTTTC. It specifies CASSDGGSGANVLTF.

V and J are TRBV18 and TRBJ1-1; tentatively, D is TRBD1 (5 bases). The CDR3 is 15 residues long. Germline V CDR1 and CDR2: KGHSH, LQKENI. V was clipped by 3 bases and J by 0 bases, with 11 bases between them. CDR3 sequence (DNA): TGTGCCAGCTCACCGGGACTGACAGTGAACACTGAAGCTTTCTTT. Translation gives CASSPGLTVNTEAFF.

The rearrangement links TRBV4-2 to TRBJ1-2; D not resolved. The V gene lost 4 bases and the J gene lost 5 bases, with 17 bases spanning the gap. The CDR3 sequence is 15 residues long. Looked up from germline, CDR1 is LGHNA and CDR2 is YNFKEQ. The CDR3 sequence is CASSLQLGTGYGYTF. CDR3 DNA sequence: TGTGCCAGCAGCCTACAACTGGGCACTGGGTATGGCTACACCTTC.

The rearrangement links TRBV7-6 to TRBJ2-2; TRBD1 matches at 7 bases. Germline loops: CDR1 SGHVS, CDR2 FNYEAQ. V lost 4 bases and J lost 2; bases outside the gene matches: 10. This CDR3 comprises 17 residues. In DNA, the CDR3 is TGTGCCAGCAGCTCAAGAACCGGGACAGTAAACACCGGGGAGCTGTTTTTT. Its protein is CASSSRTGTVNTGELFF.

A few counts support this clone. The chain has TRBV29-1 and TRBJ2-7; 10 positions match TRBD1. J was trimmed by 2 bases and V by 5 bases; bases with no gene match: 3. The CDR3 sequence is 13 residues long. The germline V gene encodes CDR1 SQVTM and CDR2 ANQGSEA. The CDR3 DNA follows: TGCAGCGTTCGGACAGGGGGGACCTACGAGCAGTACTTC. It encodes CSVRTGGTYEQYF.

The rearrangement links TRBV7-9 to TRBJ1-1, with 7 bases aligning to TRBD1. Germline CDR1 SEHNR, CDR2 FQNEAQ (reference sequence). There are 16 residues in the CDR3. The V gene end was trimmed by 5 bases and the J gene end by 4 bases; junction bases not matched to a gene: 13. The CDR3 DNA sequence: TGTGCCAGCAGCGCTACCGGGACAGTGAAGAGCACTGAAGCTTTCTTT. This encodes CASSATGTVKSTEAFF.

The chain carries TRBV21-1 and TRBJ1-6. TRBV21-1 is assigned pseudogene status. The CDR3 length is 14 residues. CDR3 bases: TGTGCCAGGAGGAAGGACGGGGATAATTCACCCCTCCACTTT. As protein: CARRKDGDNSPLHF.

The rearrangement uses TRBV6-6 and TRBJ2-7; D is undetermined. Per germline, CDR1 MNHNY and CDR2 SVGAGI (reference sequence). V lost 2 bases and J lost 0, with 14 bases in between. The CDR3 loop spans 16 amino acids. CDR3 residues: CASSYPPAAGSYEQYF. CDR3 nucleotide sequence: TGTGCCAGCAGTTACCCCCCTGCGGCCGGCTCCTACGAGCAGTACTTC.

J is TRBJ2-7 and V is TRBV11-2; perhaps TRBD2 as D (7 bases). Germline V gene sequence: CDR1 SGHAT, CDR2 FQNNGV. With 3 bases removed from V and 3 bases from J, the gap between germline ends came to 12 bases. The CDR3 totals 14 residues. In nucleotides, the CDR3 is TGTGCCAGCAGCTTCGGGGGGCCCTTCTACGAGCAGTACTTC. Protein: CASSFGGPFYEQYF. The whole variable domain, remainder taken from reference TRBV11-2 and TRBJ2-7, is EAGVAQSPRYKIIEKRQSVAFWCNPISGHATLYWYQQILGQGPKLLIQFQNNGVVDDSQLPKDRFSAERLKGVDSTLKIQPAKLEDSAVYLCASSFGGPFYEQYFGPGTRLTVT.

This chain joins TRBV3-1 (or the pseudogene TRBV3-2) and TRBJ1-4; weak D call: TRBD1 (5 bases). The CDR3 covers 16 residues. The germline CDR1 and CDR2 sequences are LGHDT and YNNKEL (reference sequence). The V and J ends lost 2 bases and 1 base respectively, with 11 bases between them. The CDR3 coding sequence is TGTGCCAGCAGCCAAAGGCAGGGCCAAACTAATGAAAAACTGTTTTTT. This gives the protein CASSQRQGQTNEKLFF.

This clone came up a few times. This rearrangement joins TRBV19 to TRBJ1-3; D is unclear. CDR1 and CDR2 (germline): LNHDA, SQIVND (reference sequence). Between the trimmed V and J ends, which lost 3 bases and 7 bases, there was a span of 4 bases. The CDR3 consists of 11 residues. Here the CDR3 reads CASSIVNTIYF. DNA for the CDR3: TGTGCCAGTAGTATCGTGAACACCATATATTTT.

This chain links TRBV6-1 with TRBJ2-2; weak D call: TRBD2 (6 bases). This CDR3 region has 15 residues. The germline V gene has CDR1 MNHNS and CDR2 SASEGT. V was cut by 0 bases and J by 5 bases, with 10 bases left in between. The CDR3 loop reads CASSEAWRGTGELFF. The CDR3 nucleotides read TGTGCCAGCAGTGAAGCTTGGCGGGGAACCGGGGAGCTGTTTTTT.

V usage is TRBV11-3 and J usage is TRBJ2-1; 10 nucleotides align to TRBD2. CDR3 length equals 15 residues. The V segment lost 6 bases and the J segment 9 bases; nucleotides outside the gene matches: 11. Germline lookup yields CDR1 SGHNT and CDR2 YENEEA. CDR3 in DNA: TGTGCCAGCAGACCAAGCGGGGGGGCCTCCGGTGAGCAGTTCTTC. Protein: CASRPSGGASGEQFF.

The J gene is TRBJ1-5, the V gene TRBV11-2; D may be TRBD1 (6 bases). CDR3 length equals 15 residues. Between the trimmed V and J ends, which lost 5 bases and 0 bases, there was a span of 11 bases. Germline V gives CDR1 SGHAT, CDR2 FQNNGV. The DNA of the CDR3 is TGTGCCAGCAGCCCCGGACAGTATAGCAATCAGCCCCAGCATTTT. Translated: CASSPGQYSNQPQHF.

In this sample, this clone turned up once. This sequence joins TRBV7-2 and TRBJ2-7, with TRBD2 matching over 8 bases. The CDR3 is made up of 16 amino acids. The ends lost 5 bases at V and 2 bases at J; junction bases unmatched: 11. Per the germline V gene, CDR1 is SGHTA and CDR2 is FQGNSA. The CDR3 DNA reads TGTGCCAGCAGCGCCAAAGAAGGGACTAGAACCTACGAGCAGTACTTC. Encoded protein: CASSAKEGTRTYEQYF.

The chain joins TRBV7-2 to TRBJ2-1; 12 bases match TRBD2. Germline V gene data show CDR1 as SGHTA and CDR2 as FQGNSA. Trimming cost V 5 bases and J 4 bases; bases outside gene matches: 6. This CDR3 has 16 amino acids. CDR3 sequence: CASSPYLAGGYNEQFF. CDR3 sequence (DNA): TGTGCCAGCAGCCCCTACCTAGCGGGGGGGTACAATGAGCAGTTCTTC.

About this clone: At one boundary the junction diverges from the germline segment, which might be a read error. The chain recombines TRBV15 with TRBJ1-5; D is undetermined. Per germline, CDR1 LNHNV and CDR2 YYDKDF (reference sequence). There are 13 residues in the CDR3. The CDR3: CATSRDRGALFIF. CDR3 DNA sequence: TGTGCCACCAGCAGAGATCGGGGAGCCCTCTTCATTTTT.

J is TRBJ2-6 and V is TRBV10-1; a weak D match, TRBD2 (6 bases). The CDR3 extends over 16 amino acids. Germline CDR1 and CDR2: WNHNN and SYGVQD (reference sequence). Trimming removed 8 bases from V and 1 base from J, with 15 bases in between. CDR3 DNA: TGCGCCAGCTCCGGCGGAGGGTGGTCTGGGGCCAACGTCCTGACTTTC. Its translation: CASSGGGWSGANVLTF.